This TCR beta chain was sequenced for a study of cytomegalovirus exposure and HLA in healthy donors. Amplification used 60 Vbeta primers and 13 Jbeta primers. The data were produced by immunoSEQ multiplex PCR, yet TCRdb's version contains in-frame clones alone and is incomplete. The repertoire holds 60,000 to 90,000 clones, less than 85% seen once, with more than 8% in the top ten. Of note for this clone: Its target is unknown.

Points from the study as a whole: DRB1 had the most TCR associations and HLA-C the fewest, a later analysis found, with rates varying by HLA locus. Specificity of a few CMV-associated chains for CMV antigens was verified in vitro. A list of approximately 150 TCR beta chains associated with cytomegalovirus was given.

Germline V gene lookup returns CDR1 SGHTA and CDR2 FQGTGA. The CDR3 contains 16 residues. The trim removed 6 bases at V and 4 bases at J, leaving 10 bases unmatched. The specimen sequenced was PBMCs. The clonotype was recovered from a woman between 45 and 65 years old in good health and CMV-seropositive. The chain recombines TRBV7-3 with TRBJ2-1; 9 positions agree with TRBD2. The CDR3 loop is CASSSLGTSPYNEQFF. The DNA of the CDR3 is TGTGCCAGCAGTTCCCTAGGGACTAGCCCATACAATGAGCAGTTCTTC.